These 6 T cell receptor beta chains were sequenced from one sample in a study of response to subunit inactivated influenza vaccine. Each CDR3 protein gets one entry after TCRdb re-called the RT-PCR reads with MiXCR. The sample lists 650,000 to 700,000 distinct CDR3 sequences, about a sixth occurring once. The starting material was PBMCs from blood, obtained roughly 12 days after vaccination. These receptor sequences come from a man aged 45-65 years who received an inactivated influenza vaccine.

The DNA for the CDR3 is TGTGCCAGCACCCTCCGGAGCACAGATACGCAGTATTTT. Translated, it gives CASTLRSTDTQYF. The chain joins TRBV12-3 or TRBV12-4 to TRBJ2-3; no firm D call. The CDR3 length is 13 residues. Trimming left V 7 bases short and J 0 bases short, with 8 bases between.

The genes are TRBV7-8 and TRBJ1-2, with D possibly being TRBD1 (5 bases). With 5 bases removed from V and 2 bases from J, the gap between germline ends came to 18 bases. The germline gives CDR1 SGHVS, CDR2 FQNEAQ. This CDR3 region has 16 residues. The CDR3 here is CASSPRRGGTNYGYTF. The DNA of the CDR3 is TGTGCCAGCAGCCCGAGGCGTGGAGGGACCAACTATGGCTACACCTTC.

There are many counts of this clonotype. J is TRBJ2-7 and V is TRBV6-1, with 10 bases matching TRBD1. CDR1 is MNHNS, CDR2 SASEGT, per germline. Unmatched junction bases numbered 6, after V lost 5 bases and J lost 2 bases. The CDR3 is 15 residues long. The CDR3 region has the DNA TGTGCCAGCAGTCGAAAGGGGACAGGGGCCTACGAGCAGTACTTC. As protein: CASSRKGTGAYEQYF.

J is TRBJ2-7 and V is TRBV6-1; D possibly corresponds to TRBD1 (6 bases). The germline gives CDR1 MNHNS, CDR2 SASEGT. Trimming removed 7 bases from V and 7 bases from J, with 17 bases in between. This CDR3 contains 13 residues. The CDR3 DNA reads as TGTGCCAGCAAGCAGGGGCCGACGAGGGAGCAGTACTTC. Translating gives CASKQGPTREQYF.

This clonotype was detected only a few times. V usage is TRBV20-1 and J usage is TRBJ1-6, with TRBD1 matching 10 bases. Per the germline V gene, CDR1 is DFQATT and CDR2 is SNEGSKA (reference sequence). V was pared by 0 bases and J by 8 bases, with 4 bases of the junction left unmatched. The CDR3 has 15 residues. CDR3 nucleotides: TGCAGTGCTAGAGACCCGGGACAGGGGTATTCACCCCTCCACTTT. It yields the protein CSARDPGQGYSPLHF.

V and J are TRBV5-1 and TRBJ2-5, with 8 bases lining up with TRBD1. V lost 4 bases to trimming and J lost 9 bases; unmatched junction nucleotides: 14. CDR3 length: 15 residues. Germline-derived CDR1 and CDR2 are SGHRS and YFSETQ. CDR3 loop: CASSPGTGLKESQYF. CDR3 DNA sequence: TGCGCCAGCAGCCCCGGGACAGGCTTGAAGGAGTCCCAGTACTTC.